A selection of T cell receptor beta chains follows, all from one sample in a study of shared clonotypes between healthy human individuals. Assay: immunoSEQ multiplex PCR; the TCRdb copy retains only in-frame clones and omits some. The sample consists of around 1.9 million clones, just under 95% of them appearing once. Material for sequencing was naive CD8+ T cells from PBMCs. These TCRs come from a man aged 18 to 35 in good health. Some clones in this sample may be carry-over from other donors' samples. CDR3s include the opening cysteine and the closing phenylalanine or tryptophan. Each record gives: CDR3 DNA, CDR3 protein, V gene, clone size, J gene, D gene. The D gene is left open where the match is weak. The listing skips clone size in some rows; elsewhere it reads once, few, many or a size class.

TGCGCCAGCAGCCAAGAGGGCAGCTCCTACGAGCAGTACTTC	CASSQEGSSYEQYF	TRBV4-1	once	TRBJ2-7	NA
TGTGCCAGCAGTCCCCTTCGTTCCGGGGACGGGCCCCAGCATTTT	CASSPLRSGDGPQHF	TRBV6-5	once	TRBJ1-5	NA
TGCGCCAGCAGCTTTGGCGGGGGGAACACCGGGGAGCTGTTTTTT	CASSFGGGNTGELFF	TRBV5-1	NA	TRBJ2-2	TRBD2
TGTGCCAGCAGCCAAGGCTGGAACACTGAAGCTTTCTTT	CASSQGWNTEAFF	TRBV4-2	NA	TRBJ1-1	NA
TGCAGCGGCACCCGGGGAATGCTTGGGGAGCTGTTTTTT	CSGTRGMLGELFF	TRBV29-1	NA	TRBJ2-2	NA
TGTGCCAGCAGTCCAAGGACAGAGACAACTTACAATGAGCAGTTCTTC	CASSPRTETTYNEQFF	TRBV27	once	TRBJ2-1	NA
TGTGCCAGCAGTTTATCGTTTTCGGGTACTCAAGAGACCCAGTACTTC	CASSLSFSGTQETQYF	TRBV27	NA	TRBJ2-5	NA
TGTGCCAGCAGCACCTCTGGGGCCAACGTCCTGACTTTC	CASSTSGANVLTF	TRBV7-3	NA	TRBJ2-6	NA
TGTGCCAGCAGCAGGGACACCAACCAAGAGACCCAGTACTTC	CASSRDTNQETQYF	TRBV7-9	NA	TRBJ2-5	NA
TGTGCCAGCAGCCCAGACGGACCACACTACGAGCAGTACTTC	CASSPDGPHYEQYF	TRBV14	NA	TRBJ2-7	NA
TGTGCCAGCAGCGTCGGGGACTCACAGGAGCAGCATTTT	CASSVGDSQEQHF	TRBV9	NA	TRBJ1-5	NA
TGTGCCAGCAGTGGCGGACTAGCGGGAGACTACGAGCAGTACTTC	CASSGGLAGDYEQYF	TRBV6-5	once	TRBJ2-7	TRBD2